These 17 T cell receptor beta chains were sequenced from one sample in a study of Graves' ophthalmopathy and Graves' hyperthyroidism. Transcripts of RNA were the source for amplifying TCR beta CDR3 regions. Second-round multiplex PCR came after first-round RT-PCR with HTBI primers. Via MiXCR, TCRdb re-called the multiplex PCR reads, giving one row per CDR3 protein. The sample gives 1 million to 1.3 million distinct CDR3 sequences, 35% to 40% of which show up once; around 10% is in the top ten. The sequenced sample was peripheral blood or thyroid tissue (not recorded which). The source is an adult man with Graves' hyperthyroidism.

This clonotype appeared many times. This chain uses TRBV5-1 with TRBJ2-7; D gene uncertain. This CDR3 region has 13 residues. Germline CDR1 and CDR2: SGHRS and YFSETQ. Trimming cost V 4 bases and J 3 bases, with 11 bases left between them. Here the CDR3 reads CASSLDGVYEQYF. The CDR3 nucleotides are TGCGCCAGCAGCCTCGATGGGGTCTACGAGCAGTACTTC. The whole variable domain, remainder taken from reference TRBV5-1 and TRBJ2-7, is KAGVTQTPRYLIKTRGQQVTLSCSPISGHRSVSWYQQTPGQGLQFLFEYFSETQRNKGNFPGRFSGRQFSNSRSEMNVSTLELGDSALYLCASSLDGVYEQYFGPGTRLTVT.

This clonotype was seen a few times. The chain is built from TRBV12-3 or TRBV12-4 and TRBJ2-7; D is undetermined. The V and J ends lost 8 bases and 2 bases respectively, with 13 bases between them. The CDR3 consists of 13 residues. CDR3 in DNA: TGTGCCAGCGCCAATTTTATTACCTACGAGCAGTACTTC. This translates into CASANFITYEQYF.

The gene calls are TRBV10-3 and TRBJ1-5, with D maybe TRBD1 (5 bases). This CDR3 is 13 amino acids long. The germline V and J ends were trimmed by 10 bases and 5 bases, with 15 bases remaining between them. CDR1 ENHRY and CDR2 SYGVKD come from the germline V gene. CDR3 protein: CASTATVYQPQHF. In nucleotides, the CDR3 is TGTGCCAGCACTGCGACAGTCTATCAGCCCCAGCATTTT.

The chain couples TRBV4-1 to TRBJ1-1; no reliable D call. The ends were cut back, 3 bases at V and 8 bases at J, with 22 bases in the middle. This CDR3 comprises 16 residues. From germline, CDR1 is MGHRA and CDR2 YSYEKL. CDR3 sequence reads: CASSHQPLGTRFEAFF. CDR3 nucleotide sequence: TGCGCCAGCAGCCACCAGCCTCTTGGCACCAGATTCGAAGCTTTCTTT.

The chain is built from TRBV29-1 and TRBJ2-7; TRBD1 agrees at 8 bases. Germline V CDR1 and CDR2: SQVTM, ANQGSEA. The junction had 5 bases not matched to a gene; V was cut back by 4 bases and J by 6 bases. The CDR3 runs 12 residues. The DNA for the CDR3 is TGCAGCGTTGGCGGTACAGGGGGCGAGCAGTACTTC. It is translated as CSVGGTGGEQYF.

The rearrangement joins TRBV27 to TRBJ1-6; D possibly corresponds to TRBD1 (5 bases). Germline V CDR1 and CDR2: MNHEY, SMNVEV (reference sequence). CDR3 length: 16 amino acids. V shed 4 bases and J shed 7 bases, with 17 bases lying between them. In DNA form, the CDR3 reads TGTGCCAGCAGTTCCACCTACAGGAAGGCGAATTCACCCCTCCACTTT. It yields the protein CASSSTYRKANSPLHF.

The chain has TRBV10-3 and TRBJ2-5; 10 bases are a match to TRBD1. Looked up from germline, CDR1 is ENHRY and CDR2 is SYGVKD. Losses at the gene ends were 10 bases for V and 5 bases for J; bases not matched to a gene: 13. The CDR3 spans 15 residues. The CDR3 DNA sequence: TGTGCCAGCAGCACCGGGACAGGGGAAGTCGAGACCCAGTACTTC. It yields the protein CASSTGTGEVETQYF.

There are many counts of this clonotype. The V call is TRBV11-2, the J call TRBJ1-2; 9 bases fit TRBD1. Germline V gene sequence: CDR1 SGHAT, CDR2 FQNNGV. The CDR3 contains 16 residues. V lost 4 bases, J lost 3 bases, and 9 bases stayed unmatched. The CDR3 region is CASSYTTGGVHYGYTF. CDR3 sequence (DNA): TGTGCCAGCAGCTACACTACAGGGGGCGTTCACTATGGCTACACCTTC.

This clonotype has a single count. CDR3 loop: CASSRRVAGQPQHF. Here the CDR3 DNA reads TGTGCCAGCAGTAGACGGGTAGCAGGTCAGCCCCAGCATTTT. The V gene is TRBV25-1, the J gene TRBJ1-5; no reliable D call. V shed 5 bases and J shed 6 bases, with 14 bases lying between them. The CDR3 sequence is 14 residues long. Germline V lookup: CDR1 MGHDK, CDR2 SYGVNS.

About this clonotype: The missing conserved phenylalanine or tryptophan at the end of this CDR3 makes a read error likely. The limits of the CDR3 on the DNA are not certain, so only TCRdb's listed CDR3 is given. The CDR3 loop reads CASSLGIS. The chain joins TRBV7-9 to TRBJ2-6. The CDR3 contains 8 residues when both ends are counted. Germline loops: CDR1 SEHNR, CDR2 FQNEAQ (reference sequence).

CDR3 amino acids: CSTAGGYTF. The DNA for the CDR3 is TGCAGCACAGCGGGAGGCTACACCTTC. This sequence joins TRBV29-1 and TRBJ1-2; D unclear. The germline V and J ends were trimmed by 8 bases and 8 bases, with 9 bases remaining between them. Germline assignment: CDR1 SQVTM and CDR2 ANQGSEA. The CDR3 length is 9 residues.

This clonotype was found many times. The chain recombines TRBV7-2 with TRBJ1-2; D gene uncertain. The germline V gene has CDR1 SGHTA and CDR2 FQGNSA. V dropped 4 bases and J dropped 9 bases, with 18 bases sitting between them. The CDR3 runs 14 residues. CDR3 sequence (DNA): TGTGCCAGCAGCTACAACAGCGGCCTCGGGAGCTACACCTTC. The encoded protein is CASSYNSGLGSYTF.

The CDR3 DNA follows: TGCAGTGCTCGGTGGGACAGGGGGCTCTACGAGCATTTT. Translation: CSARWDRGLYEHF. V and J are TRBV20-1 and TRBJ1-5; TRBD1 matches 12 bases. There are 13 residues in the CDR3. V lost 5 bases, J lost 14 bases, and 10 bases stayed unmatched. Germline-derived CDR1 and CDR2 are DFQATT and SNEGSKA (reference sequence).

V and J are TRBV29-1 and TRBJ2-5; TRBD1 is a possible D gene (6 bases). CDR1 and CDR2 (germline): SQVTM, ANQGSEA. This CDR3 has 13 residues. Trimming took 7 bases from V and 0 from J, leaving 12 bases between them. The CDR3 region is CSGSGTNQETQYF. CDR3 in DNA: TGCAGCGGATCCGGGACAAACCAAGAGACCCAGTACTTC.

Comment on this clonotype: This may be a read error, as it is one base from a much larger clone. CDR3 amino acids: CAGSPGSNEAFF. The DNA for the CDR3 is TGTGCCGGCAGTCCAGGGAGTAATGAAGCTTTCTTT. The V call is TRBV10-3, the J call TRBJ1-1, with D possibly being TRBD1 (5 bases). V was cut by 11 bases and J by 7 bases, with 17 bases left in between. Germline V gene lookup returns CDR1 ENHRY and CDR2 SYGVKD. The CDR3 spans 12 residues.

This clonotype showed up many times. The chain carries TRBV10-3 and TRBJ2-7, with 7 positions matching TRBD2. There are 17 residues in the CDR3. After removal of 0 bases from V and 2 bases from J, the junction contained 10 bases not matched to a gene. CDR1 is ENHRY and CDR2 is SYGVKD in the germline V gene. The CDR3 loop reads CAISESIRTRDTYEQYF. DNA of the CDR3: TGTGCCATCAGTGAGTCTATCCGGACTAGGGATACCTACGAGCAGTACTTC.

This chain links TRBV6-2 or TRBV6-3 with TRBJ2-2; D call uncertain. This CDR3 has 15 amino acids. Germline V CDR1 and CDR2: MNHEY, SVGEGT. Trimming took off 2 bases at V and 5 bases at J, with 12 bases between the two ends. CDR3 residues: CASSYVVLDTGELFF. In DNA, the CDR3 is TGTGCCAGCAGTTACGTCGTCTTGGATACCGGGGAGCTGTTTTTT.